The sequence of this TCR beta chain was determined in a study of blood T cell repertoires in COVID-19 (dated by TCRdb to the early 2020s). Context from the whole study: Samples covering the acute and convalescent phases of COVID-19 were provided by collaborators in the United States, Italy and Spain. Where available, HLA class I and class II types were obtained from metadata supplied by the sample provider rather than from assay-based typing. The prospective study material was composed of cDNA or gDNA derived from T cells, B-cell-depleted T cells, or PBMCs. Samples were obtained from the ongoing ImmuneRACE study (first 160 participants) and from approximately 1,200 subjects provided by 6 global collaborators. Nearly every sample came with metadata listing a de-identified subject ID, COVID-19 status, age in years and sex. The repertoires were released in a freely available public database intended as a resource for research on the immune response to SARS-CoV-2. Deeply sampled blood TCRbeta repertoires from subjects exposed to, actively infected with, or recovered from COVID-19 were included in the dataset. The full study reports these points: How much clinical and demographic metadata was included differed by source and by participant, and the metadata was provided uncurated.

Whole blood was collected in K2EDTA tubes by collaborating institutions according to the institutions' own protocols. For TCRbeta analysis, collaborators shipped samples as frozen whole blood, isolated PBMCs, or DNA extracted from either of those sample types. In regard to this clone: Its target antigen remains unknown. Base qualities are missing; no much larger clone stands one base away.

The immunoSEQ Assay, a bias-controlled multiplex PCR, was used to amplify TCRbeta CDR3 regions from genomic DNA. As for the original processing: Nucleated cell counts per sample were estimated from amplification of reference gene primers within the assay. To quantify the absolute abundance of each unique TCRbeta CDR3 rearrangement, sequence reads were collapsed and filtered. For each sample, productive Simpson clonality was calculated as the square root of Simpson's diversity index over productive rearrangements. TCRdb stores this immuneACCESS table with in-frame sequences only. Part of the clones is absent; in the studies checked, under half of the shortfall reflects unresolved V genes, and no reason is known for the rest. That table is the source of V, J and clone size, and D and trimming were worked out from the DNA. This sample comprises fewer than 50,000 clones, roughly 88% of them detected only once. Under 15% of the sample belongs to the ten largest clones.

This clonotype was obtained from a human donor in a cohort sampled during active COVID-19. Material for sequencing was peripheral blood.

For the CDR3, the sequence is CASSLQAPLASEQFF. Here is the DNA: TGTGCCAGCAGCTTACAGGCCCCCTTGGCGAGCGAGCAGTTCTTC. The rearranged chain carries TRBV7-9 and TRBJ2-1; the D gene identity is not certain. Reading from cysteine to phenylalanine, the CDR3 counts 15 amino acids. The sequence is cut down to CDR3 DNA, 45 bases in frame from base 1. V and J lose 2 bases and 10 bases, and a span of 18 bases separates them. CDR1 and CDR2 (SEHNR, FQNEAQ) derive from the germline V gene (reference sequence).